This TCR beta chain was found in a study of T cells in Graves' hyperthyroidism and ophthalmopathy. For the study at large: Before treatment of any kind, peripheral blood was taken at initial diagnosis. General study results and limits: Most thyroid clonotypes expanded above 0.001 appeared in blood too.

Worth noting for this clonotype: As yet, its antigen is unknown.

The source material, RNA transcripts, was used to amplify TCR beta CDR3 regions. Carried out on the TCR CDR3, a first-round RT-PCR used the HTBI primer set. Each CDR3 protein gets one entry after TCRdb re-called the multiplex PCR reads with MiXCR. The sample has approximately 690,000 distinct CDR3 sequences, around 21% seen once; the top ten hold around a third. Germline V gene sequence: CDR1 MNHGY, CDR2 SVAAGI. V shed 4 bases and J 5 bases; nucleotides not matched to a gene: 5. This CDR3 spans 14 amino acids. The study left out patients who had uncontrolled infection, other autoimmune disease, pregnancy or lactation.

This clonotype originated in a man aged 25 to 40 with Graves' ophthalmopathy. The sequenced sample was blood. The genes are TRBV6-9 and TRBJ2-3, with 8 nucleotides matching TRBD1. In nucleotides, the CDR3 is TGTGCCAGCAGTTCGGCAGGGGGCCAAGATACGCAGTATTTT. Amino acids: CASSSAGGQDTQYF.